These 28 T cell receptor beta chains originate from one sample sequenced in a study of blood T cell repertoires in COVID-19 (dated by TCRdb to 2019 to 2021). The library was generated by the immunoSEQ multiplex PCR assay. TCRdb obtained this table from immuneACCESS and retained in-frame rearrangements with V and J assigned. These tables miss some clones; where compared with another copy, unresolved V genes account for less than half of the shortfall, and the remainder is unexplained. This sample has 250,000 to 300,000 clones in its table, and about nine tenths of those were observed once. The leading ten clones occupy approximately 2.1% of the sample. The source material was peripheral blood. The receptors come from a woman aged 30 to 39 with COVID-19, enrolled during active disease.

This chain uses TRBV10-3 with TRBJ1-5; D might be TRBD1 (5 bases). Deletions cut 3 bases from V and 7 bases from J, with 13 bases between. The CDR3 runs to 14 residues. Germline CDR1 reads ENHRY; CDR2 reads SYGVKD. For the CDR3, the DNA is TGTGCCATCAGTGACGGAGGGGTAGAGCAGCCCCAGCATTTT. This translates into CAISDGGVEQPQHF.

The chain recombines TRBV5-1 with TRBJ1-6; 8 bases are shared with TRBD1. Germline CDR1 SGHRS, CDR2 YFSETQ. Germline trimming cut 2 bases from V and 9 bases from J; bases unmatched to any gene: 7. The CDR3 has 15 amino acids. The chain's CDR3 is CASSLAGGEGSPLHF. The DNA for the CDR3 is TGCGCCAGCAGCTTAGCAGGGGGCGAGGGTTCACCCCTCCACTTT.

The count of this clone is one. The chain employs TRBV5-4 and TRBJ2-1; D gene ambiguous. The germline CDR1 and CDR2 sequences are SGHNT and YYREEE (reference sequence). The germline V and J ends were trimmed by 0 bases and 1 base, with 8 bases remaining between them. The CDR3 sequence is 15 residues long. Here the CDR3 reads CASSLAGSSYNEQFF. CDR3 nucleotide sequence: TGTGCCAGCAGCTTGGCGGGTAGTTCCTACAATGAGCAGTTCTTC.

The chain joins TRBV10-2 to TRBJ1-2; D is unresolved. The germline CDR1 and CDR2 sequences are WSHSY and SAAADI. The length of the CDR3 is 13 residues. Trimming took 3 bases from V and 6 from J, leaving 11 bases between them. CDR3 DNA: TGCGCCAGCAGTGATTCGGGGAGCCATGGCTACACCTTC. Residues: CASSDSGSHGYTF.

J is TRBJ2-7 and V is TRBV7-9; 8 positions agree with TRBD1. Trimming cost V 4 bases and J 3 bases; bases outside gene matches: 5. Germline CDR1 is SEHNR and CDR2 is FQNEAQ (reference sequence). CDR3 length equals 14 residues. CDR3 amino acids: CASSSNRGNYEQYF. In DNA form, the CDR3 reads TGTGCCAGCAGCTCGAACAGGGGGAACTACGAGCAGTACTTC.

The CDR3 loop is CASSLDRAGGYTF. The DNA of the CDR3 is TGTGCCAGCAGCTTGGATCGGGCGGGGGGCTACACCTTC. The V and J genes are TRBV5-4 and TRBJ1-2; D is unclear. The CDR3 is made up of 13 amino acids. Per the germline V gene, CDR1 is SGHNT and CDR2 is YYREEE (reference sequence). Trimming cost V 0 bases and J 8 bases, with 11 bases left between them.

The chain is built from TRBV5-1 and TRBJ1-1; possible D gene TRBD1, 5 bases. CDR1 and CDR2 from the germline V gene are SGHRS and YFSETQ. The CDR3 consists of 15 residues. Trimming cost V 0 bases and J 4 bases, with 13 bases left between them. CDR3 sequence: CASSLDPSGGTEAFF. The CDR3 bases are TGCGCCAGCAGCTTGGATCCTTCCGGGGGCACTGAAGCTTTCTTT.

This chain links TRBV5-1 with TRBJ1-2, with TRBD1 matching 12 bases. The CDR3 runs to 15 residues. Germline CDR1 reads SGHRS; CDR2 reads YFSETQ. V shed 0 bases and J 7 bases; nucleotides not matched to a gene: 4. The CDR3 DNA is TGCGCCAGCAGCTTGGCCGGGACAGGGGGCACTGGCTACACCTTC. Protein product: CASSLAGTGGTGYTF.

CDR3 coding DNA: TGCGCCAGCAGCATCGGGACAGGTCCGCATGAGCAGTTCTTC. Translated: CASSIGTGPHEQFF. V is TRBV5-1 and J is TRBJ2-1; 8 nucleotides line up with TRBD1. In germline, CDR1 is SGHRS, CDR2 YFSETQ. V shed 4 bases, J shed 8 bases, and the junction held 8 bases outside the gene matches. CDR3 length: 14 amino acids.

Comment on this clone: This sample also contains other DNA sequences that code for the same CDR3. The V and J genes are TRBV27 and TRBJ2-7, with D perhaps TRBD1 (6 bases). The germline CDR1 and CDR2 sequences are MNHEY and SMNVEV (reference sequence). This CDR3 is built from 13 residues. Trimming stripped 5 bases from V and 2 bases from J, with 10 bases between. The CDR3 is CASSPGQTYEQYF. The CDR3 DNA reads as TGTGCCAGCAGTCCAGGACAGACCTACGAGCAGTACTTC.

The rearrangement uses TRBV30 and TRBJ2-3; 10 nucleotides line up with TRBD2. The CDR3 contains 16 residues. In germline, CDR1 is GTSNPN, CDR2 SVGIG (reference sequence). Trimming took 4 bases from V and 1 from J; bases not matched to a gene: 8. The CDR3 region is CAWMIAGTSGTDTQYF. CDR3 nucleotides: TGTGCCTGGATGATAGCCGGGACTAGCGGCACAGATACGCAGTATTTT.

The chain joins TRBV9 to TRBJ2-3; weak D call: TRBD2 (5 bases). V was trimmed by 3 bases and J by 4 bases, leaving 12 bases between them. This CDR3 comprises 14 residues. Germline CDR1 and CDR2: SGDLS and YYNGEE. CDR3 sequence (DNA): TGTGCCAGCAGCGCAGATCTAGCCTCAGATACGCAGTATTTT. This codes for CASSADLASDTQYF.

The genes are TRBV5-4 and TRBJ2-7; D may be TRBD1 (6 bases). Trimming cost V 0 bases and J 1 base, with 11 bases left between them. CDR1 is SGHNT, CDR2 YYREEE, per germline (reference sequence). The CDR3 contains 15 residues. The CDR3 reads CASSLARTGSYEQYF. For the CDR3, the DNA is TGTGCCAGCAGCTTGGCGAGAACAGGGTCCTACGAGCAGTACTTC.

The chain recombines TRBV2 with TRBJ2-1, with 7 bases aligning to TRBD1. After removal of 6 bases from V and 9 bases from J, the junction contained 14 bases not matched to a gene. The CDR3 has 15 residues. CDR1 SNHLY and CDR2 FYNNEI come from the germline V gene. CDR3 residues: CASSANRGYNSEQFF. CDR3 DNA sequence: TGTGCCAGCAGCGCAAACAGGGGATACAATAGTGAGCAGTTCTTC.

The chain combines TRBV30 with TRBJ2-5; possibly TRBD2 for D (5 bases). CDR1 and CDR2 from the germline V gene are GTSNPN and SVGIG (reference sequence). The CDR3 runs to 14 residues. Deletions cut 5 bases from V and 3 bases from J, with 16 bases between. Here the CDR3 reads CAWGHGVGKETQYF. For the CDR3, the DNA is TGTGCCTGGGGTCACGGGGTCGGGAAAGAGACCCAGTACTTC.

The chain couples TRBV16 to TRBJ1-5, with 11 bases identical to TRBD1. The CDR3 is 19 amino acids. Germline CDR1 is KGHSY and CDR2 is FQNENV. Losses at the gene ends were 4 bases for V and 2 bases for J; bases not matched to a gene: 13. The CDR3 DNA reads as TGTGCCAGCAGCCCATATCCCGGGACAGGGGGTTTAGGCAATCAGCCCCAGCATTTT. Translation: CASSPYPGTGGLGNQPQHF.

This chain links TRBV12-3 or TRBV12-4 with TRBJ1-1; no clear D gene. The CDR3 contains 13 residues. Trimming shortened V by 5 bases and J by 0 bases, and 7 bases separated the two germline ends. CDR3 nucleotides: TGTGCCAGCAGTCTAAAGATGAACACTGAAGCTTTCTTT. This sequence encodes CASSLKMNTEAFF.

Written as DNA, the CDR3 is TGTGCCAGCAACCGACAGATAAAGGATTCACCCCTCCACTTT. This codes for CASNRQIKDSPLHF. V gene TRBV6-6 combines with J gene TRBJ1-6; TRBD1 might be the D (5 bases). V was shortened by 7 bases and J by 8 bases, with 15 bases between the two germline ends. CDR1 is MNHNY and CDR2 is SVGAGI in the germline V gene (reference sequence). The CDR3 consists of 14 residues.

A note on this clone: The junction does not match germline at one end; this may be a read error. The genes are TRBV5-1 and TRBJ2-1; 7 positions agree with TRBD2. The CDR3 totals 17 residues. Germline CDR1 and CDR2: SGHRS and YFSETQ. The CDR3 protein is CATSPRAAREFYNEQFF. The CDR3 DNA reads TGCGCCACCAGCCCCCGGGCTGCGCGGGAGTTCTACAATGAGCAGTTCTTC.

V is TRBV5-4 and J is TRBJ2-7; 10 bases are a match to TRBD2. The CDR3 is 15 amino acids. Trimming at V came to 1 base and at J to 4 bases, leaving 5 bases not matched to a gene. The V gene's germline CDR1 is SGHNT and CDR2 YYREEE (reference sequence). DNA of the CDR3: TGTGCCAGCAGCTTGAAACTAGCGGGAAATTACGAGCAGTACTTC. As protein: CASSLKLAGNYEQYF.

This chain connects TRBV27 to TRBJ1-1; D remains ambiguous. CDR3 length: 13 amino acids. V lost 8 bases and J 0 bases, leaving 10 bases between the germline ends. Germline V lookup: CDR1 MNHEY, CDR2 SMNVEV (reference sequence). The CDR3 DNA follows: TGTGCCAGCGGCTGGAGTATGAACACTGAAGCTTTCTTT. Translating it yields CASGWSMNTEAFF.

This clone is labeled as medium-sized. The V and J genes are TRBV5-1 and TRBJ2-7; 7 nucleotides match TRBD1. This CDR3 is built from 13 residues. Germline V CDR1 and CDR2: SGHRS, YFSETQ. After removal of 4 bases from V and 2 bases from J, the junction contained 3 bases not matched to a gene. This CDR3 is CASSEGAPYEQYF. As DNA, the CDR3 is TGCGCCAGCAGCGAGGGGGCACCCTACGAGCAGTACTTC.

DNA for the CDR3: TGTGCCAGCAGTCCGCAAGGAGGTGCGGGAGATCTCATCCACGAGCAGTACTTC. It yields the protein CASSPQGGAGDLIHEQYF. The gene calls are TRBV28 and TRBJ2-7; TRBD2 agrees at 7 bases. Looked up from germline, CDR1 is MDHEN and CDR2 is SYDVKM. With 5 bases clipped from V and 5 bases from J, the junction kept 21 bases outside the gene matches. The CDR3 has 18 amino acids.

The chain couples TRBV28 to TRBJ1-5, with TRBD1 as a possible D gene (6 bases). Between the trimmed V and J ends, which lost 6 bases and 7 bases, there was a span of 13 bases. The germline gives CDR1 MDHEN, CDR2 SYDVKM. CDR3 length equals 13 residues. In nucleotides, the CDR3 is TGTGCCAGCAGAGTCTACAGGGAACAGCCCCAGCATTTT. It yields the protein CASRVYREQPQHF.

The chain is built from TRBV19 and TRBJ1-2; D is unresolved. Deletions cut 4 bases from V and 4 bases from J, with 19 bases between. The germline gives CDR1 LNHDA, CDR2 SQIVND (reference sequence). This CDR3 has 16 amino acids. DNA for the CDR3: TGTGCCAGTAGTAATCCGCGGGAGGGAGAGGCCTATGGCTACACCTTC. It codes for CASSNPREGEAYGYTF.

The chain is built from TRBV20-1 and TRBJ2-7; TRBD2 aligns across 15 bases. V lost 3 bases and J lost 2; bases outside the gene matches: 8. The CDR3 runs 17 residues. The germline CDR1 and CDR2 sequences are DFQATT and SNEGSKA (reference sequence). The CDR3 region has the DNA TGCAGTGCTAGTCCCGGGACTAGCGGGAGGACCGCCTACGAGCAGTACTTC. This codes for CSASPGTSGRTAYEQYF.

This clone was detected once. This sequence joins TRBV7-2 and TRBJ1-5; 7 bases are shared with TRBD1. CDR3 length: 14 amino acids. Germline values: CDR1 SGHTA, CDR2 FQGNSA. Germline trimming cut 1 base from V and 4 bases from J; bases unmatched to any gene: 1. The CDR3 reads CASSLVQGNQPQHF. CDR3 bases: TGTGCCAGCAGCTTAGTACAGGGGAATCAGCCCCAGCATTTT.

This clone was recorded only once. The chain employs TRBV30 and TRBJ1-2, with 10 bases that match TRBD1. CDR1 and CDR2 from the germline V gene are GTSNPN and SVGIG (reference sequence). Unmatched junction bases numbered 15, after V lost 1 base and J lost 4 bases. The CDR3 contains 18 residues. The CDR3 region has the DNA TGTGCCTGGAGTGCCCACATAACCGGGACAGGGGTAGGCTATGGCTACACCTTC. This encodes CAWSAHITGTGVGYGYTF.